This passage covers 32 T cell receptor beta chains from one sample sequenced in a study of blood T cells in healthy people across ages. Primed by a sample-barcoded 5' primer and a J-beta primer mix, a second PCR proceeded for about 6 to 11 cycles. TCRdb reanalysed the 5' RACE reads using MiXCR and keeps one entry per CDR3 protein. The table has 600,000 to 900,000 distinct CDR3 sequences, around a quarter seen once. The data were also submitted as part of a second study, on T cells of mothers and their children.

Material: blood. These receptors were obtained from a boy younger than 18 in good health.

The chain employs TRBV12-3 or TRBV12-4 and TRBJ2-7; 7 bases agree with TRBD1. V trimming: 7 bases; J trimming: 1 base; junction bases outside the gene matches: 4. This CDR3 contains 13 residues. The CDR3 coding sequence is TGTGCCAGCACCAGGACAGGTTCCTACGAGCAGTACTTC. Translating gives CASTRTGSYEQYF.

V is TRBV6-5 and J is TRBJ2-7; maybe TRBD2 (7 bases). The CDR3 contains 15 residues. The V end lost 0 bases, the J end lost 6 bases, and 15 bases lay between the germline ends. The germline CDR1 and CDR2 sequences are MNHEY and SVGAGI. The DNA of the CDR3 is TGTGCCAGCAGTTACTCGGGGGGGCTTATCTCCGAGCAGTACTTC. It translates to CASSYSGGLISEQYF.

CDR3 sequence (DNA): TGCGCCAGCAGCCTCAGGGTCTCTGGCAATGAGCAGTTCTTC. Residues: CASSLRVSGNEQFF. The chain uses TRBV10-2 and TRBJ2-1, with D perhaps matching TRBD1 (5 bases). The V gene's germline CDR1 is WSHSY and CDR2 SAAADI. V shed 6 bases and J shed 6 bases, with 15 bases lying between them. There are 14 residues in the CDR3.

This chain links TRBV10-3 with TRBJ2-7; 9 bases map to TRBD1. The V segment lost 8 bases and the J segment 5 bases; nucleotides outside the gene matches: 7. From germline, CDR1 is ENHRY and CDR2 SYGVKD. The length of the CDR3 is 13 residues. CDR3 amino acids: CAIHGDRDNEQYF. The CDR3 DNA reads TGTGCCATCCACGGGGACAGGGATAACGAGCAGTACTTC.

The rearrangement joins TRBV5-1 to TRBJ2-7; D is perhaps TRBD1 (6 bases). The CDR3 runs to 14 residues. V was cut by 2 bases and J by 0 bases, with 9 bases left in between. The germline CDR1 and CDR2 sequences are SGHRS and YFSETQ. CDR3 protein: CASSFKQGSYEQYF. CDR3 bases: TGCGCCAGCAGCTTCAAACAGGGCTCCTACGAGCAGTACTTC. Based on the CDR3 plus reference TRBV5-1 and TRBJ2-7, the full variable domain is KAGVTQTPRYLIKTRGQQVTLSCSPISGHRSVSWYQQTPGQGLQFLFEYFSETQRNKGNFPGRFSGRQFSNSRSEMNVSTLELGDSALYLCASSFKQGSYEQYFGPGTRLTVT.

The table lists this clonotype with a few counts. This chain connects TRBV12-3 or TRBV12-4 to TRBJ1-6; D gene unclear. V lost 3 bases, J lost 6 bases, and 15 bases lay in between. This CDR3 is built from 16 residues. The CDR3 is CASSFNLLSSNSPLHF. The CDR3 coding sequence is TGTGCCAGCAGTTTTAACCTCTTATCTTCTAATTCACCCCTCCACTTT.

This clonotype has more than one count but fewer than ten. V is TRBV5-1 and J is TRBJ2-5, with 14 bases identical to TRBD2. CDR1 and CDR2 (germline): SGHRS, YFSETQ. The CDR3 runs to 18 residues. The junction had 9 bases not matched to a gene; V was cut back by 2 bases and J by 3 bases. The CDR3, as DNA: TGCGCCAGCAGCTTCGGACTAGCGGGGGGCCGGACGAAAGAGACCCAGTACTTC. It is translated as CASSFGLAGGRTKETQYF.

The DNA for the CDR3 is TGTGCCAGCAGCCCGGGACAGGGGGGGGTCCGGGAGCAGTACTTC. Translating it yields CASSPGQGGVREQYF. The V gene is TRBV6-6, the J gene TRBJ2-7, with TRBD1 matching over 11 bases. Trimming cost V 6 bases and J 7 bases; bases outside gene matches: 11. Germline-derived CDR1 and CDR2 are MNHNY and SVGAGI (reference sequence). This CDR3 is built from 15 residues.

This chain connects TRBV2 to TRBJ2-5; 7 positions match TRBD2. CDR3 length equals 16 residues. The germline gives CDR1 SNHLY, CDR2 FYNNEI. The junction had 14 bases not matched to a gene; V was cut back by 6 bases and J by 4 bases. The CDR3 loop is CASRTPGGRGAETQYF. CDR3 nucleotides: TGTGCCAGCAGGACGCCGGGAGGTAGGGGCGCAGAGACCCAGTACTTC.

The sample holds a few counts of this clonotype. The J gene is TRBJ1-4, the V gene TRBV20-1; D unresolved. CDR1 and CDR2 from the germline V gene are DFQATT and SNEGSKA (reference sequence). CDR3 length equals 11 residues. V lost 7 bases and J lost 3, with 6 bases in between. The CDR3 region is CSGLANEKLFF. Here the CDR3 DNA reads TGCAGTGGGCTGGCTAATGAAAAACTGTTTTTT.

This chain links TRBV7-3 with TRBJ2-7; D is unclear. This CDR3 region has 13 residues. Germline V gene sequence: CDR1 SGHTA, CDR2 FQGTGA. V lost 0 bases and J 2 bases, leaving 5 bases between the germline ends. CDR3: CASSLTPAYEQYF. The CDR3 nucleotides read TGTGCCAGCAGCTTAACGCCCGCCTACGAGCAGTACTTC.

This chain links TRBV12-3 or TRBV12-4 with TRBJ2-7; D perhaps matches TRBD1 (6 bases). The CDR3 has 12 amino acids. V lost 8 bases and J lost 0, with 8 bases in between. This chain's CDR3 is CASQGFSYEQYF. CDR3 DNA sequence: TGTGCCAGCCAGGGGTTCTCCTACGAGCAGTACTTC.

The chain carries TRBV28 and TRBJ2-7; D gene uncertain. The V and J ends lost 4 bases and 3 bases respectively, with 7 bases between them. The CDR3 consists of 12 residues. CDR1 is MDHEN, CDR2 SYDVKM, per germline. DNA of the CDR3: TGTGCCAGCAGTTATGGGTTCTACGAGCAGTACTTC. This sequence encodes CASSYGFYEQYF.

This clonotype was recorded only once. The conserved phenylalanine or tryptophan normally closing the CDR3 is absent here, so this likely arose from a read error. The chain uses TRBV29-1 and TRBJ1-2; no clear D gene. The length of the CDR3 is 13 residues. V shed 1 base and J shed 7 bases, with 13 bases lying between them. Germline values: CDR1 SQVTM, CDR2 ANQGSEA. CDR3 nucleotides: TGCAGCGTTGAAGGGTTCGGGAGGATTGGCTACACCCTC. It yields the protein CSVEGFGRIGYTL.

As for this clonotype: At one boundary the junction diverges from the germline segment, which might be a read error. This sequence joins TRBV29-1 and TRBJ2-1; D not resolved. The J call is in doubt because the DNA end fits TRBJ2-5 better. The CDR3 runs 13 residues. The V gene's germline CDR1 is SQVTM and CDR2 ANQGSEA. The CDR3 spells CSVEEGWQEIQYF. In nucleotides, the CDR3 is TGCAGCGTTGAAGAGGGGTGGCAAGAGATCCAGTACTTC.

This rearrangement joins TRBV28 to TRBJ2-7, with a weak D call TRBD2 (7 bases). The end of the DNA fits TRBJ2-1 better, so the J call may be wrong. CDR3 length equals 13 residues. Germline V gene data show CDR1 as MDHEN and CDR2 as SYDVKM. The CDR3 spells CASKGGGDNEQFF. In DNA form, the CDR3 reads TGTGCCAGCAAAGGGGGGGGGGACAATGAGCAGTTCTTC.

This clonotype was seen more than once but under ten times. This chain connects TRBV10-3 to TRBJ1-2; D gene ambiguous. The V end lost 6 bases, the J end lost 1 base, and 3 bases lay between the germline ends. Looked up from germline, CDR1 is ENHRY and CDR2 is SYGVKD. The CDR3 runs 11 residues. CDR3 sequence: CAIRINYGYTF. CDR3 sequence (DNA): TGTGCCATCAGGATTAACTATGGCTACACCTTC.

This clonotype was seen more than once but under ten times. The chain employs TRBV20-1 and TRBJ2-1, with 11 nucleotides matching TRBD2. The junction had 7 bases not matched to a gene; V was cut back by 5 bases and J by 4 bases. The V gene's germline CDR1 is DFQATT and CDR2 SNEGSKA (reference sequence). The CDR3 is 15 amino acids. The CDR3 loop is CSARMTSGTYNEQFF. The CDR3 DNA is TGCAGTGCTCGTATGACTAGCGGGACTTACAATGAGCAGTTCTTC.

This clonotype was found a few times. The chain carries TRBV6-5 and TRBJ2-5; D remains ambiguous. The J call may not be correct, given that the DNA end is closer to TRBJ2-7. CDR1 and CDR2 from the germline V gene are MNHEY and SVGAGI. The CDR3 length is 15 residues. CDR3 sequence: CASSYSDLGVYEQYF. CDR3 coding DNA: TGTGCCAGCAGTTACTCGGACCTGGGTGTCTACGAGCAGTACTTC.

The chain is built from TRBV6-6 and TRBJ2-6; no firm D call. Trimming cost V 0 bases and J 4 bases, with 13 bases left between them. Germline CDR1 reads MNHNY; CDR2 reads SVGAGI (reference sequence). The length of the CDR3 is 17 residues. CDR3: CASSYSTVGAGANVLTF. CDR3 nucleotides: TGTGCCAGCAGTTACTCGACCGTTGGAGCGGGGGCCAACGTCCTGACTTTC.

The V and J genes are TRBV29-1 and TRBJ1-2, with a weak D call TRBD1 (6 bases). This CDR3 is 12 amino acids long. V was shortened by 5 bases and J by 6 bases, with 13 bases between the two germline ends. Germline assignment: CDR1 SQVTM and CDR2 ANQGSEA. The CDR3 here is CSVPYRAHGYTF. Here the CDR3 DNA reads TGCAGCGTTCCCTACAGGGCCCATGGCTACACCTTC.

This clonotype was seen more than once but under ten times. V usage is TRBV9 and J usage is TRBJ2-5; D remains unclear. The CDR3 has 16 amino acids. Germline V CDR1 and CDR2: SGDLS, YYNGEE. V was trimmed by 0 bases and J by 0 bases, leaving 12 bases between them. In DNA form, the CDR3 reads TGTGCCAGCAGCGTAGAGGGCAGCTCAAACCAAGAGACCCAGTACTTC. This encodes CASSVEGSSNQETQYF.

The rearrangement uses TRBV29-1 and TRBJ2-3; TRBD2 is a possible D gene (5 bases). Per the germline V gene, CDR1 is SQVTM and CDR2 is ANQGSEA. The CDR3 contains 13 residues. The V gene lost 6 bases and the J gene lost 7 bases, with 17 bases spanning the gap. The chain's CDR3 is CSVSGPGTHTQYF. The CDR3 DNA follows: TGCAGCGTCTCCGGGCCGGGAACACATACGCAGTATTTT.

CDR3 in DNA: TGTGCCAGCAGCTTAGTGGTAGACTCGGAGACCCAGTACTTC. Protein product: CASSLVVDSETQYF. The chain uses TRBV7-2 and TRBJ2-5, with D uncertain. The ends were cut back, 1 base at V and 5 bases at J, with 11 bases in the middle. This CDR3 spans 14 amino acids. CDR1 and CDR2 (germline): SGHTA, FQGNSA.

This clonotype has only a few counts. The gene calls are TRBV20-1 and TRBJ2-3; 12 nucleotides line up with TRBD2. This CDR3 has 15 residues. The V and J ends lost 3 bases and 5 bases, in that order; junction bases with no gene match: 6. Germline assignment: CDR1 DFQATT and CDR2 SNEGSKA (reference sequence). The CDR3 loop is CSASPSGGVQDTQYF. The CDR3 DNA follows: TGCAGTGCTAGTCCTAGCGGGGGGGTTCAAGATACGCAGTATTTT.

This clonotype was detected only a few times. CDR3 protein: CASRRSGATQETQYF. DNA for the CDR3: TGTGCCAGCCGGAGGAGCGGGGCGACGCAAGAGACCCAGTACTTC. This chain links TRBV6-1 with TRBJ2-5; 7 bases are shared with TRBD2. CDR1 is MNHNS and CDR2 is SASEGT in the germline V gene. V shed 8 bases and J 2 bases; nucleotides not matched to a gene: 11. There are 15 residues in the CDR3.

This clonotype appeared a few times. The chain joins TRBV5-5 to TRBJ1-2, with D unclear. The germline V and J ends were trimmed by 2 bases and 4 bases, with 9 bases remaining between them. CDR3 length: 13 residues. Looked up from germline, CDR1 is SGHKS and CDR2 is YYEKEE (reference sequence). The CDR3 protein is CASSFVGAYGYTF. The CDR3 DNA reads as TGTGCCAGCAGCTTTGTGGGAGCCTATGGCTACACCTTC.

The chain employs TRBV20-1 and TRBJ2-1, with 7 bases matching TRBD2. Germline V gene data show CDR1 as DFQATT and CDR2 as SNEGSKA (reference sequence). The V segment lost 8 bases and the J segment 3 bases; nucleotides outside the gene matches: 10. The CDR3 is made up of 14 amino acids. The CDR3 loop is CSQTRGVGYNEQFF. CDR3 in DNA: TGCAGTCAAACTCGGGGGGTCGGCTACAATGAGCAGTTCTTC.

This chain joins TRBV14 and TRBJ2-7; D is ambiguous. Trimming removed 1 base from V and 1 base from J, with 11 bases in between. The germline gives CDR1 SGHDN, CDR2 FVKESK. CDR3 length: 15 amino acids. Written as DNA, the CDR3 is TGTGCCAGCAGCCAAGCCCTCGCCTTTTCCTACGAGCAGTACTTC. Protein: CASSQALAFSYEQYF.

This clonotype was observed a few times. The chain joins TRBV20-1 to TRBJ1-3; D not certain. Germline-derived CDR1 and CDR2 are DFQATT and SNEGSKA (reference sequence). V lost 4 bases and J 0 bases, leaving 13 bases between the germline ends. This CDR3 comprises 15 residues. CDR3 sequence: CSAKAPGYSGNTIYF. The CDR3 nucleotides read TGCAGTGCTAAAGCCCCCGGTTACTCTGGAAACACCATATATTTT.

Turning to this clonotype: One end of the junction does not line up with germline, which may come from a read error. The rearrangement uses TRBV7-3 and TRBJ2-3; D is unclear. Germline V gives CDR1 SGHTA, CDR2 FQGTGA. This CDR3 has 13 residues. The CDR3 region has the DNA TGTGCCAGCAGCGCCAACCCCCCAGAGACCCAGTACTTT. This translates into CASSANPPETQYF.

V and J are TRBV5-1 and TRBJ2-5; D gene ambiguous. The J call may be in error: the DNA end matches TRBJ2-1 better. The V gene's germline CDR1 is SGHRS and CDR2 YFSETQ. This CDR3 has 13 amino acids. The CDR3 is CASSFAPVNEQFF. In DNA form, the CDR3 reads TGCGCCAGCAGCTTCGCCCCGGTCAATGAGCAGTTCTTC.